This is a list of T cell receptor beta chains from one sample in a study of blood T cell repertoires in COVID-19. The method was immunoSEQ multiplex PCR; TCRdb's version includes in-frame clones alone and lacks a portion of them. Of some 130,000 clones in the sample, 79% were seen once. Sequenced: peripheral blood. All receptors derive from a man in his 60s with acute or convalescent COVID-19. Both conserved end residues are part of each CDR3. A D gene is named only where the DNA matches it firmly. Some rows mark clone size as missing; the rest say once, few, many or name a class of expanded clone.

- | TRBJ2-7 | - | TRBV19 | CASSTDPARAYEQYF | TGTGCCAGTAGTACCGACCCCGCCCGGGCCTACGAGCAGTACTTC
- | TRBJ1-2 | once | TRBV6-2/TRBV6-3 | CASSYRGAAYGYTF | TGTGCCAGCAGTTACCGGGGGGCGGCCTATGGCTACACCTTC
- | TRBJ2-2 | - | TRBV9 | CASSVASGTGELFF | TGTGCCAGCAGCGTAGCTTCCGGGACCGGGGAGCTGTTTTTT
TRBD2 | TRBJ2-1 | - | TRBV5-1 | CASSLLSGRGTSYNEQFF | TGCGCCAGCAGCTTGTTGAGCGGGAGGGGGACCTCCTACAATGAGCAGTTCTTC
TRBD2 | TRBJ2-1 | - | TRBV28 | CASRPSFSGRFSSYNEQFF | TGTGCCAGCAGGCCCTCGTTTAGCGGGCGGTTCAGCTCCTACAATGAGCAGTTCTTC
TRBD2 | TRBJ2-1 | - | TRBV4-2 | CASSQDPRGLVYSSYNEQFF | TGTGCCAGCAGCCAAGATCCAAGGGGACTAGTTTATAGCTCCTACAATGAGCAGTTCTTC
- | TRBJ2-2 | few | TRBV18 | CASSPSSGNTGELFF | TGTGCCAGCTCACCTAGTAGCGGGAACACCGGGGAGCTGTTTTTT
- | TRBJ1-5 | - | TRBV27 | CASRQYSNQPQHF | TGTGCCAGCCGTCAGTATAGCAATCAGCCCCAGCATTTT
- | TRBJ1-1 | - | TRBV28 | CASSPGSQGSGHLRDPEAFF | TGTGCCAGCAGCCCAGGGTCCCAGGGAAGCGGGCATCTTCGGGACCCTGAAGCTTTCTTT
- | TRBJ1-5 | - | TRBV12-3/TRBV12-4 | CASTGINQPQHF | TGTGCCAGCACAGGGATCAATCAGCCCCAGCATTTT
TRBD1 | TRBJ1-5 | - | TRBV27 | CASRDRVDNQPQHF | TGTGCCAGCAGGGACAGGGTGGACAATCAGCCCCAGCATTTT
- | TRBJ2-5 | many | TRBV9 | CASSVDAQVQETQYF | TGTGCCAGCAGCGTAGATGCCCAGGTACAAGAGACCCAGTACTTC
TRBD2 | TRBJ2-7 | - | TRBV18 | CASSPNRGDEQYF | TGTGCCAGCTCACCAAACCGGGGGGACGAGCAGTACTTC
TRBD1 | TRBJ1-6 | - | TRBV5-4 | CASSSGTGRDSPLHF | TGTGCCAGCAGCTCTGGGACAGGGCGGGATTCACCCCTCCACTTT
TRBD2 | TRBJ2-1 | - | TRBV6-2/TRBV6-3 | CASSYSPASGARSNEQFF | TGTGCCAGCAGTTACTCGCCGGCTAGCGGGGCCAGGTCCAATGAGCAGTTCTTC
TRBD1 | TRBJ2-1 | - | TRBV2 | CASSDLGTGPTVYEQFF | TGTGCCAGCAGTGACCTAGGGACAGGGCCCACCGTGTATGAGCAGTTCTTC
- | TRBJ1-4 | few | TRBV6-5 | CASSYVADEKLFF | TGTGCCAGCAGTTATGTGGCCGATGAAAAACTGTTTTTT
TRBD2 | TRBJ2-7 | few | TRBV20-1 | CSASLAGEGEQYF | TGCAGTGCTAGTTTAGCGGGAGAGGGCGAGCAGTACTTC
- | TRBJ2-7 | - | TRBV6-6 | CAINRAPSYEQYF | TGTGCCATAAACAGGGCGCCATCCTACGAGCAGTACTTC
TRBD1 | TRBJ1-5 | - | TRBV6-2/TRBV6-3 | CASSYEEGGRTGDNQPQHF | TGTGCCAGCAGTTATGAGGAGGGGGGACGGACAGGGGATAATCAGCCCCAGCATTTT
TRBD1 | TRBJ1-3 | - | TRBV28 | CASSRAGQVGNTIYF | TGTGCCAGCAGTCGGGCCGGACAGGTTGGAAACACCATATATTTT